This T cell receptor beta chain appears in the sequencing data of a study of control samples from healthy donors and cancer patients. Per germline, CDR1 SGHNT and CDR2 YYREEE (reference sequence). The CDR3 loop spans 15 amino acids. V was pared by 4 bases and J by 10 bases, with 5 bases of the junction left unmatched. TCRdb's copy holds only in-frame clones and misses some; the assay was immunoSEQ multiplex PCR. This table holds over 110,000 clones, roughly nine tenths found once. This sequence joins TRBV5-4 and TRBJ2-1; TRBD2 matches at 16 bases. Sequencing input: blood. This receptor was taken from a woman aged 25 to 39 in good health. The CDR3 protein is CASSPGTSGRVEQFF. The CDR3 nucleotides read TGTGCCAGCAGCCCGGGGACTAGCGGGAGGGTCGAGCAGTTCTTC. Filled out from reference TRBV5-4 and TRBJ2-1, the complete variable domain reads ETGVTQSPTHLIKTRGQQVTLRCSSQSGHNTVSWYQQALGQGPQFIFQYYREEENGRGNFPPRFSGLQFPNYSSELNVNALELDDSALYLCASSPGTSGRVEQFFGPGTRLTVL.